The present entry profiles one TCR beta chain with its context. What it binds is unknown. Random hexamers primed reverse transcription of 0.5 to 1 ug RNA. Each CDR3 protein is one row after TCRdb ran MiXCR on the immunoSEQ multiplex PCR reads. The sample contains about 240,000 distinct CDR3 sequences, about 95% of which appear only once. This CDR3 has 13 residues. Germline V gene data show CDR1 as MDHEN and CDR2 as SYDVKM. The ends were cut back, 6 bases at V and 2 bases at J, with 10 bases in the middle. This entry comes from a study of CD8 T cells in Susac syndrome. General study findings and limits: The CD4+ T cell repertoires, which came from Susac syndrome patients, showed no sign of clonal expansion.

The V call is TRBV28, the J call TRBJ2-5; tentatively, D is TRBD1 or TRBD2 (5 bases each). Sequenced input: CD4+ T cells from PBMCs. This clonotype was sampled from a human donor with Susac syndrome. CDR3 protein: CASRSGQQETQYF. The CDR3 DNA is TGTGCCAGCAGGAGCGGACAACAAGAGACCCAGTACTTC.